The rows below give T cell receptor beta chains drawn from one sample of a study of technical replicates of blood from a handful of donors. Sequencing was performed with immunoSEQ multiplex PCR; in TCRdb, only in-frame clones are kept and a portion is missing. The data contain 60,000 to 65,000 clones, approximately 83% of them singletons. The sample comprised PBMCs. The receptors originated from a human donor in good health. Some clones in this sample may be carry-over from other donors' samples. Each CDR3 is given with its conserved first and last residue. Each record gives: clone size, CDR3 length, D gene, J gene, V gene, CDR3 DNA, CDR3 protein. The D gene is left open where the match is weak. Not all rows give a size; the values are once, few, many and, for expanded clones, a class.

- | 15 | TRBD1 | TRBJ2-3 | TRBV18 | TGTGCCAGCTCACAAAGACAGGGATCGGCAGATACGCAGTATTTT | CASSQRQGSADTQYF
- | 13 | - | TRBJ2-7 | TRBV14 | TGTGCCAGCAGCCAACAGGAGGGTGGTGAGCAGTACTTC | CASSQQEGGEQYF
- | 14 | TRBD1 | TRBJ2-5 | TRBV7-2 | TGTGCCAGCAGCTTAGGGGGACAGGCAGCAACCCAGTACTTC | CASSLGGQAATQYF
- | 13 | - | TRBJ2-1 | TRBV6-4 | TGTGCCAGCAGCCCGAGCTCCTACAATGAGCAGTTCTTC | CASSPSSYNEQFF
- | 16 | - | TRBJ1-4 | TRBV19 | TGTGCCAGTAGAACGGCAGGGGTTTTTGCTAATGAAAAACTGTTTTTT | CASRTAGVFANEKLFF
- | 14 | - | TRBJ1-2 | TRBV10-3 | TGTGCCATCAGTGACAACAGAGCTAACTATGGCTACACCTTC | CAISDNRANYGYTF
once | 12 | - | TRBJ2-5 | TRBV19 | TGTGCCAGTAGTATTGCGGAAGAGACCCAGTACTTC | CASSIAEETQYF
- | 16 | TRBD2 | TRBJ2-5 | TRBV2 | TGTGCCAGCAGTGAAAGAAGCGGGAGGAGACAAGAGACCCAGTACTTC | CASSERSGRRQETQYF
- | 17 | TRBD2 | TRBJ2-3 | TRBV10-3 | TGTGCCATCAGTGTGGAAGTTAGCGGGAGGGACACAGATACGCAGTATTTT | CAISVEVSGRDTDTQYF
- | 14 | - | TRBJ1-1 | TRBV7-2 | TGTGCCAGCCTCGGGAACACATGGGACACTGAAGCTTTCTTT | CASLGNTWDTEAFF
- | 13 | - | TRBJ2-2 | TRBV23-1 | TGCGCCAGCAGCCAACTTGTCCCCGGGGAGCTGTTTTTT | CASSQLVPGELFF
- | 15 | TRBD1 | TRBJ2-2 | TRBV5-1 | TGCGCCAGCAGCCTCCGGGACAGCTCCACCGGGGAGCTGTTTTTT | CASSLRDSSTGELFF
few | 13 | - | TRBJ1-6 | TRBV19 | TGTGCCAGTAGCAGGACAGAACGCTCACCCCTCCACTTT | CASSRTERSPLHF
- | 19 | - | TRBJ2-3 | TRBV19 | TGTGCCAGTAGTATACGCCCGGGGAGGAGGGGCCCCAACACAGATACGCAGTATTTT | CASSIRPGRRGPNTDTQYF
- | 19 | TRBD1 | TRBJ2-4 | TRBV7-2 | TGTGCCAGCAGCTCCGGGGACAGGGGGCGTCTGTTGTCCAAAAACATTCAGTACTTC | CASSSGDRGRLLSKNIQYF
- | 17 | - | TRBJ2-1 | TRBV5-1 | TGCGCCAGCAGCTTGGCCTTCTCGTCAGGCGGGACCAATGAGCAGTTCTTC | CASSLAFSSGGTNEQFF
- | 13 | - | TRBJ2-7 | TRBV30 | TGTGCCTGGAGTGTATCAGGGAACCTCGAGCAGTACTTC | CAWSVSGNLEQYF